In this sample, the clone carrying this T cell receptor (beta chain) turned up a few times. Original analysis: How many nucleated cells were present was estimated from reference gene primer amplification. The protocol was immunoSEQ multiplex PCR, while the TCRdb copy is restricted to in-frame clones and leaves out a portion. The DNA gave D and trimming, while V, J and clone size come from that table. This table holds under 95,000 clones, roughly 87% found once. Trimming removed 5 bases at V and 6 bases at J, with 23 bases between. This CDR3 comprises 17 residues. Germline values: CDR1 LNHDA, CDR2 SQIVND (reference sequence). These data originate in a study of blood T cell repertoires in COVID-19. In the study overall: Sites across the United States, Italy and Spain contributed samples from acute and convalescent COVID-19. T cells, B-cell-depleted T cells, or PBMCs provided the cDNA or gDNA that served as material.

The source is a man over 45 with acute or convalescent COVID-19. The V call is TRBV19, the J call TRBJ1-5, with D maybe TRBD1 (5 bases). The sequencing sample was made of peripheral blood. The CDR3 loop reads CASSSRPSGGYGQPQHF. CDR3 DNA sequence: TGTGCCAGTAGTTCCCGACCCTCGGGGGGGTATGGTCAGCCCCAGCATTTT.